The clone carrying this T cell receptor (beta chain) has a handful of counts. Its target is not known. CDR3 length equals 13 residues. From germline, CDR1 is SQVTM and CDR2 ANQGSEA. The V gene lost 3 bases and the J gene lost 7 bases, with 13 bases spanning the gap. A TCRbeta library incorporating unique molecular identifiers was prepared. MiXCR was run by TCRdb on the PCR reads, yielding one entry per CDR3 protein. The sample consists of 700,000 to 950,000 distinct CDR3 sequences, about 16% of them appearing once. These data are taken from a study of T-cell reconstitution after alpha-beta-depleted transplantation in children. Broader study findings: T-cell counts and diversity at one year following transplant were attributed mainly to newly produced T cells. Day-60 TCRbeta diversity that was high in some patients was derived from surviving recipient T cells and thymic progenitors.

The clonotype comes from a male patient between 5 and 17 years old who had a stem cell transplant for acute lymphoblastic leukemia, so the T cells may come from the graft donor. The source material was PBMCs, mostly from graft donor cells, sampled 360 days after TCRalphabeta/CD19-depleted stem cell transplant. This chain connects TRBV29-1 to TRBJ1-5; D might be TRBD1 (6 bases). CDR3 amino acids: CSVEGGNGQPQHF. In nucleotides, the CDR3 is TGCAGCGTTGAGGGGGGCAATGGGCAGCCCCAGCATTTT.